The present T cell receptor (beta chain) was sequenced within a study of circulating CD8 cells and anti-PD-1 response in melanoma. In its sample, this clonotype ranks as medium-sized. This CDR3 comprises 11 residues. Looked up from germline, CDR1 is MGHDK and CDR2 is SYGVNS. Between the trimmed V and J ends, which lost 6 bases and 7 bases, there was a span of 9 bases. The QIAseq Immune Repertoire TCR panel built the libraries from approximately 15 ng of total RNA. One entry per CDR3 protein results from TCRdb running MiXCR on the reads. This sample has about 700 distinct CDR3 sequences; roughly 9% occur once, and the top ten carry 44%. Four subsets defined by PD-1 and/or TIGIT were sorted from live CD3+CD8+TCRalphabeta+ cells.

Sample: CD8+ T cells from PBMCs, taken at baseline or after one month of anti-PD-1 therapy (not recorded which). The sequence derives from a human donor with melanoma. V gene TRBV25-1 combines with J gene TRBJ2-5; D is unresolved. CDR3 amino acids: CASSSSLTQYF. The DNA for the CDR3 is TGTGCCAGCAGCTCCTCCCTGACCCAGTACTTC. Combining the CDR3 with reference TRBV25-1 and TRBJ2-5 gives the whole variable domain EADIYQTPRYLVIGTGKKITLECSQTMGHDKMYWYQQDPGMELHLIHYSYGVNSTEKGDLSSESTVSRIRTEHFPLTLESARPSHTSQYLCASSSSLTQYFGPGTRLLVL.